Given below is one TCR beta chain in context. For the second PCR, which ran for roughly 6 to 12 cycles, a sample-barcoded 5' primer and a J-beta primer mix were used. A template-switch adaptor with 12 random nucleotides tagged each cDNA molecule. TCRdb analysed the 5' RACE reads with MiXCR anew, one entry per CDR3 protein. The data contain some 1.8 million distinct CDR3 sequences, about 39% of them seen just once; the ten biggest clones take up roughly 23%. This entry belongs to a study of blood T cells in healthy people across ages. Per sample, no less than 5.5 micrograms of total RNA were extracted. Trimming cost V 3 bases and J 3 bases; bases outside gene matches: 7. Per germline, CDR1 KGHSH and CDR2 LQKENI. The CDR3 runs to 15 residues.

The source material was blood. This receptor was obtained from a human donor in good health. The rearrangement links TRBV18 to TRBJ2-7; the match to TRBD1 covers 8 bases. CDR3 sequence (DNA): TGTGCCAGCTCACCCGGGGCAGGGGGCATCTACGAGCAGTACTTC. It encodes CASSPGAGGIYEQYF.